What follows are 22 T cell receptor beta chains derived from one specimen sequenced in a study of cytotoxic CD8 clonotypes in ibrutinib-treated CLL. Measured with immunoSEQ multiplex PCR; TCRdb has only the in-frame clones, and not every one. The sample holds about 310,000 clones, more than 65% seen once. The sample here was PBMCs, taken before ibrutinib treatment. These receptors were obtained from a human donor with chronic lymphocytic leukemia.

The chain uses TRBV6-4 and TRBJ2-1; 10 bases match TRBD2. The germline V gene encodes CDR1 MRHNA and CDR2 SNTAGT. The CDR3 length is 15 residues. J lost 2 bases, V lost 3 bases, and 1 base had no gene match. The DNA of the CDR3 is TGTGCCAGCAGTGAACTAGCGGGAACCTACAATGAGCAGTTCTTC. It is translated as CASSELAGTYNEQFF.

The V gene is TRBV9, the J gene TRBJ2-1, with D possibly matching TRBD2 (5 bases). Germline loops: CDR1 SGDLS, CDR2 YYNGEE. The CDR3 spans 17 residues. Between the trimmed V and J ends, which lost 2 bases and 10 bases, there was a span of 25 bases. This chain's CDR3 is CASSVDGELEGKLEQFF. The CDR3 DNA is TGTGCCAGCAGCGTTGATGGCGAGCTAGAGGGAAAATTGGAGCAGTTCTTC. The whole variable domain, filled in from reference TRBV9 and TRBJ2-1, reads DSGVTQTPKHLITATGQRVTLRCSPRSGDLSVYWYQQSLDQGLQFLIQYYNGEERAKGNILERFSAQQFPDLHSELNLSSLELGDSALYFCASSVDGELEGKLEQFFGPGTRLTVL.

The V gene is TRBV19, the J gene TRBJ2-2, with 8 bases fitting TRBD2. The CDR3 runs 14 residues. Germline trimming cut 2 bases from V and 9 bases from J; bases unmatched to any gene: 5. Germline CDR1 and CDR2: LNHDA and SQIVND (reference sequence). The CDR3 sequence: CASSIRGGLRELFF. The CDR3 DNA reads as TGTGCCAGTAGTATACGGGGGGGGCTAAGGGAGCTGTTTTTT.

The V gene is TRBV4-3, the J gene TRBJ1-4; unclear D gene. Germline CDR1 reads LGHNA; CDR2 reads YSLEER. The CDR3 extends over 16 amino acids. V lost 3 bases and J lost 10, with 21 bases in between. The CDR3 DNA reads as TGCGCCAGCAGCCAGGAGGGCTCCCCGGGAGAGAGAAAACTGTTTTTT. Translation: CASSQEGSPGERKLFF.

The chain joins TRBV4-3 to TRBJ2-1; D unclear. The V end was cut by 0 bases, the J end by 2 bases, with 11 bases between. Germline lookup yields CDR1 LGHNA and CDR2 YSLEER. The CDR3 runs 16 residues. The CDR3 DNA sequence: TGCGCCAGCAGCCAAGATCTCGGCCTACCCTACAATGAGCAGTTCTTC. This gives the protein CASSQDLGLPYNEQFF.

The chain links TRBV18 to TRBJ2-7; 10 positions agree with TRBD2. V shed 5 bases, J shed 2 bases, and the junction held 6 bases outside the gene matches. Germline V gene lookup returns CDR1 KGHSH and CDR2 LQKENI. The CDR3 has 15 amino acids. This CDR3 is CASSGLGLATYEQYF. The CDR3 coding sequence is TGTGCCAGCTCAGGTCTGGGACTAGCGACCTACGAGCAGTACTTC.

The chain has TRBV29-1 and TRBJ1-1; TRBD1 matches at 8 bases. There are 13 residues in the CDR3. Germline V gene data show CDR1 as SQVTM and CDR2 as ANQGSEA. V gave up 3 bases and J gave up 1 base; unmatched junction bases: 1. CDR3 coding DNA: TGCAGCGTTGAGGGACAGGCGAACACTGAAGCTTTCTTT. This encodes CSVEGQANTEAFF.

V and J are TRBV29-1 and TRBJ2-1; weak D call: TRBD2 (5 bases). Trimming stripped 2 bases from V and 6 bases from J, with 11 bases between. The CDR3 loop spans 13 amino acids. Germline loops: CDR1 SQVTM, CDR2 ANQGSEA. This CDR3 reads CSVESTSSNEQFF. CDR3 sequence (DNA): TGCAGCGTTGAATCTACTAGTTCCAATGAGCAGTTCTTC.

The chain joins TRBV11-2 to TRBJ2-6; D uncertain. Trimming took 6 bases from V and 0 from J, leaving 6 bases between them. This CDR3 region has 14 residues. Germline CDR1 is SGHAT and CDR2 is FQNNGV. The CDR3 DNA reads TGTGCCAGCAGTCAGAACTCTGGGGCCAACGTCCTGACTTTC. Its translation: CASSQNSGANVLTF.

V usage is TRBV14 and J usage is TRBJ2-1, with D possibly being TRBD2 (5 bases). The CDR3 contains 14 residues. V gave up 6 bases and J gave up 0 bases, with 9 bases separating them. Germline V gene lookup returns CDR1 SGHDN and CDR2 FVKESK. CDR3 nucleotide sequence: TGTGCCAGCAGGGACTCCAGCTCCTACAATGAGCAGTTCTTC. It yields the protein CASRDSSSYNEQFF.

The chain employs TRBV25-1 and TRBJ2-5; TRBD2 agrees at 9 bases. This CDR3 has 13 residues. Germline V gives CDR1 MGHDK, CDR2 SYGVNS. J lost 7 bases, V lost 8 bases, and 8 bases had no gene match. The CDR3 nucleotides are TGTGCCAGCCTCCGCGGGAGGGCAGGGACCCAGTACTTC. It codes for CASLRGRAGTQYF.

V is TRBV5-6 and J is TRBJ2-1; maybe TRBD2 (5 bases). CDR3 size: 15 residues. The V gene's germline CDR1 is SGHDT and CDR2 YYEEEE. V lost 0 bases, J lost 0 bases, and 7 bases lay in between. The CDR3 spells CASSLVGSSYNEQFF. The CDR3 DNA follows: TGTGCCAGCAGCTTGGTTGGGAGCTCCTACAATGAGCAGTTCTTC.

The rearrangement joins TRBV5-6 to TRBJ1-4; D is unresolved. Trimming left V 0 bases short and J 13 bases short, with 13 bases between. The CDR3 is 13 residues long. Germline V gene lookup returns CDR1 SGHDT and CDR2 YYEEEE. Written as DNA, the CDR3 is TGTGCCAGCAGCTTGGGTGGGCGGCATCGACTGTTTTTT. Translated, it gives CASSLGGRHRLFF.

The gene calls are TRBV27 and TRBJ2-7; TRBD1 aligns across 10 bases. The V gene end was trimmed by 3 bases and the J gene end by 4 bases; junction bases not matched to a gene: 6. The CDR3 has 15 residues. Germline lookup yields CDR1 MNHEY and CDR2 SMNVEV (reference sequence). As DNA, the CDR3 is TGTGCCAGCAGTTTGACAGGGGGCTTGTGGTACGAGCAGTACTTC. This sequence encodes CASSLTGGLWYEQYF.

V gene TRBV27 combines with J gene TRBJ2-7; D not resolved. CDR1 and CDR2 from the germline V gene are MNHEY and SMNVEV (reference sequence). V was trimmed by 1 base and J by 3 bases, leaving 10 bases between them. This CDR3 comprises 14 residues. DNA for the CDR3: TGTGCCAGCAGTTTATTTTTTCGACACTACGAGCAGTACTTC. This gives the protein CASSLFFRHYEQYF.

The chain links TRBV7-9 to TRBJ1-5; TRBD1 might be the D (6 bases). Germline V gene data show CDR1 as SEHNR and CDR2 as FQNEAQ (reference sequence). The CDR3 is made up of 19 amino acids. Trimming stripped 6 bases from V and 1 base from J, with 25 bases between. In DNA, the CDR3 is TGTGCCAGCAGTTTCGGATCCGGGGGCGACACGAGGAGCAATCAGCCCCAGCATTTT. Translation: CASSFGSGGDTRSNQPQHF.

This chain joins TRBV30 and TRBJ2-7, with TRBD1 identical over 11 bases. Germline V gene lookup returns CDR1 GTSNPN and CDR2 SVGIG (reference sequence). V lost 0 bases, J lost 2 bases, and 3 bases stayed unmatched. CDR3 length: 15 residues. CDR3 protein: CAWSVTGQGAYEQYF. The CDR3 region has the DNA TGTGCCTGGAGTGTAACGGGACAGGGGGCCTACGAGCAGTACTTC.

The gene calls are TRBV19 and TRBJ2-5; TRBD1 is a possible D gene (7 bases). V gave up 0 bases and J gave up 5 bases, with 16 bases separating them. This CDR3 contains 16 residues. Germline V CDR1 and CDR2: LNHDA, SQIVND (reference sequence). The CDR3 sequence is CASSIDGGGLWETQYF. DNA of the CDR3: TGTGCCAGTAGTATAGATGGAGGGGGCCTTTGGGAGACCCAGTACTTC. The full variable domain, rest sourced from reference TRBV19 and TRBJ2-5, is DGGITQSPKYLFRKEGQNVTLSCEQNLNHDAMYWYRQDPGQGLRLIYYSQIVNDFQKGDIAEGYSVSREKKESFPLTVTSAQKNPTAFYLCASSIDGGGLWETQYFGPGTRLLVL.

Only a few counts were recorded for this clone. The V and J genes are TRBV25-1 and TRBJ2-7, with 8 nucleotides matching TRBD1. Germline V CDR1 and CDR2: MGHDK, SYGVNS. The trim removed 2 bases at V and 3 bases at J, leaving 3 bases unmatched. The CDR3 runs 14 residues. CDR3 protein: CASSETGQVYEQYF. DNA for the CDR3: TGTGCCAGCAGTGAAACGGGACAGGTCTACGAGCAGTACTTC.

The chain joins TRBV2 to TRBJ2-1; D may be TRBD2 (6 bases). CDR3 length equals 12 residues. Germline CDR1 and CDR2: SNHLY and FYNNEI. V gave up 4 bases and J gave up 9 bases, with 10 bases separating them. CDR3 nucleotide sequence: TGTGCCAGCAGTGGGAGGGCCAGTGAGCAGTTCTTC. Translated: CASSGRASEQFF.

The chain combines TRBV5-1 with TRBJ2-3; D assignment may be TRBD1 or TRBD2 (5 bases each). Germline CDR1 reads SGHRS; CDR2 reads YFSETQ. V lost 4 bases, J lost 3 bases, and 12 bases lay in between. CDR3 length equals 14 residues. The CDR3 DNA reads as TGCGCCAGCAGCCGAGGGGCAGTTACAGATACGCAGTATTTT. Translated, it gives CASSRGAVTDTQYF.

This chain uses TRBV9 with TRBJ2-1, with D possibly TRBD2 on 5 matching bases. Trimming pared 0 bases from V and 7 bases from J, leaving 14 bases between. The CDR3 loop spans 15 amino acids. Germline V gene lookup returns CDR1 SGDLS and CDR2 YYNGEE. CDR3: CASSVGESHWNEQFF. The CDR3, as DNA: TGTGCCAGCAGCGTAGGGGAGTCTCACTGGAATGAGCAGTTCTTC. The whole variable domain, remainder taken from reference TRBV9 and TRBJ2-1, is DSGVTQTPKHLITATGQRVTLRCSPRSGDLSVYWYQQSLDQGLQFLIQYYNGEERAKGNILERFSAQQFPDLHSELNLSSLELGDSALYFCASSVGESHWNEQFFGPGTRLTVL.